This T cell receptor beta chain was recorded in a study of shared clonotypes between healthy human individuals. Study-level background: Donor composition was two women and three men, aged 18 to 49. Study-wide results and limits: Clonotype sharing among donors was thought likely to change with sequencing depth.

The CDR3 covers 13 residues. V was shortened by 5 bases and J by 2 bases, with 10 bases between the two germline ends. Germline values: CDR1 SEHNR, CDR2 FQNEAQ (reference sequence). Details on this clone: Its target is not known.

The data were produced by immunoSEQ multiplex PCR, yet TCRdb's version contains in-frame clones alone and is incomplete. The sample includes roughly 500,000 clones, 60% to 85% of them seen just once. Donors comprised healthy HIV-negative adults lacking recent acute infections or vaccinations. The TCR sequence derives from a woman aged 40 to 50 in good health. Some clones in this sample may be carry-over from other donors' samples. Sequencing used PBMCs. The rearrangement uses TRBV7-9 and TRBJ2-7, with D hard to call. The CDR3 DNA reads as TGTGCCAGCAGCAATCGACCCACCTACGAGCAGTACTTC. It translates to CASSNRPTYEQYF.